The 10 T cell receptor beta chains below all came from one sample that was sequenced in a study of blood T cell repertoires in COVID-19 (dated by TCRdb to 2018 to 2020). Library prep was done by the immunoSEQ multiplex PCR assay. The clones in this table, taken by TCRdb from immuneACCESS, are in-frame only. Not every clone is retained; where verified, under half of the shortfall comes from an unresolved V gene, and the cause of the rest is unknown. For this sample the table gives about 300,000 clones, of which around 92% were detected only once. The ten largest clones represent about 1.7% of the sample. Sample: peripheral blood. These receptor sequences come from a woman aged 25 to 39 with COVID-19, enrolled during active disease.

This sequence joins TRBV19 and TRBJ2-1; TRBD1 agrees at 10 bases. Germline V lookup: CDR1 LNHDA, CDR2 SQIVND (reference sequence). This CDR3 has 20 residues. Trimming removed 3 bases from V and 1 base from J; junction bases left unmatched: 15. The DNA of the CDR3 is TGTGCCAGTAGTATCTCCCGGGACAGGGGTGGGACAAGATCCTACAATGAGCAGTTCTTC. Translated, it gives CASSISRDRGGTRSYNEQFF.

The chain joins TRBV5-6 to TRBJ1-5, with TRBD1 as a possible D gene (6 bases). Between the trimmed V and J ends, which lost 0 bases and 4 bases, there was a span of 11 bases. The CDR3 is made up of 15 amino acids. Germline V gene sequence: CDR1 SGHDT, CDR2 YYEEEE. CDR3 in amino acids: CASSLGGRLNQPQHF. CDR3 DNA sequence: TGTGCCAGCAGCTTGGGGGGGCGGCTTAATCAGCCCCAGCATTTT.

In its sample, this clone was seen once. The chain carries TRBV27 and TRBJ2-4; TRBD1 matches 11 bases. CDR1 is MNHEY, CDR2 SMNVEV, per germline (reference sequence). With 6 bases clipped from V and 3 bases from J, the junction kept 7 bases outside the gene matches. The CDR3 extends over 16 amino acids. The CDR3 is CASSPDRGPDKNIQYF. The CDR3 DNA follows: TGTGCCAGCAGCCCGGACAGGGGGCCGGACAAAAACATTCAGTACTTC.

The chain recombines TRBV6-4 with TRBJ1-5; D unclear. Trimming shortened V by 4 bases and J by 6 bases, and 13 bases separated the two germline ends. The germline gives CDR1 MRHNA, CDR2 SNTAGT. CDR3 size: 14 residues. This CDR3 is CASSAGRRGQPQHF. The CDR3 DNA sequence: TGTGCCAGCAGTGCGGGTCGGCGGGGTCAGCCCCAGCATTTT.

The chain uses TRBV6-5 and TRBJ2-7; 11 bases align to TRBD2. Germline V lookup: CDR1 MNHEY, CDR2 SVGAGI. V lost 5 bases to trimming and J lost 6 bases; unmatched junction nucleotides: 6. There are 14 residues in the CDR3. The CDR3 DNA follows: TGTGCCAGCAGTAAGCTAGCGGGGGGACCCGAGCAGTACTTC. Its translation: CASSKLAGGPEQYF.

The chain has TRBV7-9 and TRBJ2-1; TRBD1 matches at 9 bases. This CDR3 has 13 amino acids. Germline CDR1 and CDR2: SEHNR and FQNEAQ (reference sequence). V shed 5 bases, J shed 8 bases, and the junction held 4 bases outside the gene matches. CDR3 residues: CASSHRGRDEQFF. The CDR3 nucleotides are TGTGCCAGCAGCCACAGGGGGCGCGATGAGCAGTTCTTC.

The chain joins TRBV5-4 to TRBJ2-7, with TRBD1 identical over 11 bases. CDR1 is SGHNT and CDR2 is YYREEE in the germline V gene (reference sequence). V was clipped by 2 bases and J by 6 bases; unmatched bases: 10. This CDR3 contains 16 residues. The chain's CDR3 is CASSFTGTGGDSEQYF. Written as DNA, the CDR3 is TGTGCCAGCAGCTTCACCGGGACAGGGGGAGATTCCGAGCAGTACTTC.

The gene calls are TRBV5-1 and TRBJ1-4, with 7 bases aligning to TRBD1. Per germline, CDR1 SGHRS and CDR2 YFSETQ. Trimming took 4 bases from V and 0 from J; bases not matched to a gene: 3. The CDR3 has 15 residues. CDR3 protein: CASSRDRATNEKLFF. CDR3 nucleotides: TGCGCCAGCAGCCGGGACAGAGCAACTAATGAAAAACTGTTTTTT.

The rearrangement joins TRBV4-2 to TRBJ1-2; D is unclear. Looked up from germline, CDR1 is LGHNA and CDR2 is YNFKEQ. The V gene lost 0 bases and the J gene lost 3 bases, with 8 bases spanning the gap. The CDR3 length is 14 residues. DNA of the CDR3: TGTGCCAGCAGCCAAGAGGAGGGTTACTATGGCTACACCTTC. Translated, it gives CASSQEEGYYGYTF.

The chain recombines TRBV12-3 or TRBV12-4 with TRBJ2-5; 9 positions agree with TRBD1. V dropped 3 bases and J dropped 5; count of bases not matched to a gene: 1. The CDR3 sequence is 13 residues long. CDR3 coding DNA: TGTGCCAGCAGTTTCGGGACAGGGGAGACCCAGTACTTC. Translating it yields CASSFGTGETQYF.